This paragraph reports one TCR beta chain. Antigen unknown. The entry originates in a study of T cell responses to AZD1222 COVID-19 vaccine. Study results and limitations: Only five or six individuals given AZD1222 were seropositive at baseline.

CDR1 SNHLY and CDR2 FYNNEI come from the germline V gene. The ends lost 6 bases at V and 3 bases at J; junction bases unmatched: 4. The CDR3 is made up of 15 amino acids. The repertoire was sequenced with immunoSEQ multiplex PCR; TCRdb's copy has only in-frame clones and lacks some. The repertoire holds approximately 140,000 clones, with about nine tenths as singletons. The sequence was collected from an adult who received the AZD1222 COVID-19 vaccine. V gene TRBV2 combines with J gene TRBJ2-1; 11 nucleotides match TRBD2. The sample in question was peripheral blood, obtained 28 days after the second AZD1222 dose. The CDR3 region has the DNA TGTGCCAGCAGCCTCACTAGCGGGAGCTACAATGAGCAGTTCTTC. Translated, it gives CASSLTSGSYNEQFF. Based on the CDR3 plus reference TRBV2 and TRBJ2-1, the full variable domain is EPEVTQTPSHQVTQMGQEVILRCVPISNHLYFYWYRQILGQKVEFLVSFYNNEISEKSEIFDDQFSVERPDGSNFTLKIRSTKLEDSAMYFCASSLTSGSYNEQFFGPGTRLTVL.